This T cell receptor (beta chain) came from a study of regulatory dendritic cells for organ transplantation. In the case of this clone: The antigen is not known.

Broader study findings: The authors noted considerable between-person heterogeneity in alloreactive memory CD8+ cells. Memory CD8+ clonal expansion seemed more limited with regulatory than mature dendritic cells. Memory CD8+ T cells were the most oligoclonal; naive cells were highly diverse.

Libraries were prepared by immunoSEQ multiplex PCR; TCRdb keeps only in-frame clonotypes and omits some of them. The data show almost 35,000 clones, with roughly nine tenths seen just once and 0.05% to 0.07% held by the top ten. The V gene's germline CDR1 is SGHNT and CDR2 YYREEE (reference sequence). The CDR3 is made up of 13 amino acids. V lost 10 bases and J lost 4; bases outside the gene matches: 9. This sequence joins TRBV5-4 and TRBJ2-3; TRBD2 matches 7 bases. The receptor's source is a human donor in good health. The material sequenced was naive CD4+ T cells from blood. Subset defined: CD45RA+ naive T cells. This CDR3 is CAGWSAGADTQYF. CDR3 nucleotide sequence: TGTGCCGGTTGGAGTGCGGGAGCAGATACGCAGTATTTT.